The 18 T cell receptor beta chains below all came from one sample that was sequenced in a study of blood T cell repertoires in COVID-19. The data were produced by immunoSEQ multiplex PCR, yet TCRdb's version contains in-frame clones alone and is incomplete. Here the sample spans about 170,000 clones, about four fifths being singletons. Sequenced material: peripheral blood. These receptors were collected from a man aged 35 to 55 who had recovered from COVID-19.

Only one count was recorded for this clone. The chain uses TRBV6-5 and TRBJ2-7, with 9 bases identical to TRBD1. Germline V gene lookup returns CDR1 MNHEY and CDR2 SVGAGI. This CDR3 has 14 residues. V shed 8 bases and J 3 bases; nucleotides not matched to a gene: 8. The CDR3 nucleotides read TGTGCCAGCGCAGGACAGGGGTTTTACTACGAGCAGTACTTC. It is translated as CASAGQGFYYEQYF.

The rearrangement links TRBV5-4 to TRBJ2-2; D is uncertain. The CDR3 consists of 12 residues. V lost 3 bases, J lost 6 bases, and 6 bases lay in between. Germline V CDR1 and CDR2: SGHNT, YYREEE (reference sequence). As DNA, the CDR3 is TGTGCCAGCAGCTACATTCCCGGGGAGCTGTTTTTT. Translated: CASSYIPGELFF. The full variable domain, its missing parts supplied by reference TRBV5-4 and TRBJ2-2, is ETGVTQSPTHLIKTRGQQVTLRCSSQSGHNTVSWYQQALGQGPQFIFQYYREEENGRGNFPPRFSGLQFPNYSSELNVNALELDDSALYLCASSYIPGELFFGEGSRLTVL.

The chain is built from TRBV24-1 and TRBJ2-3, with D possibly being TRBD1 (5 bases). The V end was cut by 9 bases, the J end by 5 bases, with 11 bases between. The V gene's germline CDR1 is KGHDR and CDR2 SFDVKD. The CDR3 has 12 amino acids. The DNA of the CDR3 is TGTGCCACCGGGGCCTCAGGAGATACGCAGTATTTT. Translating it yields CATGASGDTQYF.

The chain combines TRBV6-5 with TRBJ1-1; D is unresolved. The CDR3 covers 10 residues. Trimming shortened V by 8 bases and J by 8 bases, and 9 bases separated the two germline ends. From germline, CDR1 is MNHEY and CDR2 SVGAGI. The CDR3: CASLRLEAFF. CDR3 nucleotide sequence: TGTGCCAGCTTGAGGTTAGAAGCTTTCTTT.

This clone was seen a few times. V and J are TRBV6-5 and TRBJ1-2, with 9 nucleotides matching TRBD1. V lost 10 bases, J lost 6 bases, and 15 bases stayed unmatched. Germline CDR1 reads MNHEY; CDR2 reads SVGAGI. This CDR3 region has 15 residues. For the CDR3, the DNA is TGTGCCACACACCTATGGGACAGGGATTATAATGGCTACACCTTC. Protein sequence: CATHLWDRDYNGYTF.

The chain links TRBV6-5 to TRBJ2-5; maybe TRBD1 (6 bases). Germline assignment: CDR1 MNHEY and CDR2 SVGAGI. The length of the CDR3 is 16 residues. The germline V and J ends were trimmed by 4 bases and 1 base, with 16 bases remaining between them. The CDR3 here is CASSWRTVRGQETQYF. CDR3 DNA: TGTGCCAGCAGTTGGAGGACAGTGAGGGGCCAAGAGACCCAGTACTTC.

This chain links TRBV5-5 with TRBJ1-5; D perhaps matches TRBD1 (6 bases). This CDR3 contains 14 residues. The germline V and J ends were trimmed by 5 bases and 5 bases, with 14 bases remaining between them. Germline CDR1 and CDR2: SGHKS and YYEKEE (reference sequence). The CDR3 is CASSPGTTYQPQHF. For the CDR3, the DNA is TGTGCCAGCAGTCCAGGGACAACCTATCAGCCCCAGCATTTT.

The V gene is TRBV7-8, the J gene TRBJ2-1; D is ambiguous. Germline V lookup: CDR1 SGHVS, CDR2 FQNEAQ. The V end was cut by 5 bases, the J end by 7 bases, with 9 bases between. The CDR3 sequence is 12 residues long. CDR3 DNA: TGTGCCAGCAGCACAAGCGCGAATGAGCAGTTCTTC. Amino acids: CASSTSANEQFF.

The chain has TRBV19 and TRBJ1-5; D possibly corresponds to TRBD1 (5 bases). The CDR3 spans 12 residues. CDR1 and CDR2 (germline): LNHDA, SQIVND (reference sequence). The V end was cut by 9 bases, the J end by 2 bases, with 8 bases between. CDR3 loop: CASTRGNQPQHF. DNA for the CDR3: TGTGCCAGCACCAGGGGCAATCAGCCCCAGCATTTT. Full variable domain (remainder filled in from reference TRBV19 and TRBJ1-5): DGGITQSPKYLFRKEGQNVTLSCEQNLNHDAMYWYRQDPGQGLRLIYYSQIVNDFQKGDIAEGYSVSREKKESFPLTVTSAQKNPTAFYLCASTRGNQPQHFGDGTRLSIL.

This sequence joins TRBV5-4 and TRBJ2-3; D is possibly TRBD2 (6 bases). Germline CDR1 is SGHNT and CDR2 is YYREEE (reference sequence). V was pared by 4 bases and J by 0 bases, with 9 bases between. The CDR3 contains 14 residues. The CDR3 region is CASSGGDSTDTQYF. CDR3 bases: TGTGCCAGCAGCGGCGGGGACAGCACAGATACGCAGTATTTT.

The chain is built from TRBV4-2 and TRBJ2-1; 11 bases fit TRBD2. The trim removed 1 base at V and 5 bases at J, leaving 4 bases unmatched. Germline V gives CDR1 LGHNA, CDR2 YNFKEQ. The CDR3 covers 16 residues. CDR3 nucleotides: TGTGCCAGCAGCCAAGCTACTAGCGGGGGCCACAATGAGCAGTTCTTC. Its protein is CASSQATSGGHNEQFF.

V gene TRBV7-9 combines with J gene TRBJ2-7; D call uncertain. Germline CDR1 is SEHNR and CDR2 is FQNEAQ (reference sequence). The V end was cut by 2 bases, the J end by 3 bases, with 11 bases between. CDR3 length equals 14 residues. The CDR3 sequence is CASSLNSYFYEQYF. CDR3 bases: TGTGCCAGCAGCTTAAATAGTTATTTCTACGAGCAGTACTTC.

V is TRBV11-2 and J is TRBJ2-2, with D possibly TRBD1 on 5 matching bases. CDR3 length equals 18 residues. Looked up from germline, CDR1 is SGHAT and CDR2 is FQNNGV. The V gene lost 5 bases and the J gene lost 3 bases, with 22 bases spanning the gap. The CDR3 spells CASSPPIVWGGDTGELFF. CDR3 coding DNA: TGTGCCAGCAGCCCCCCTATCGTATGGGGCGGAGACACCGGGGAGCTGTTTTTT.

The chain recombines TRBV28 with TRBJ1-6; 8 nucleotides align to TRBD1. With 10 bases clipped from V and 7 bases from J, the junction kept 6 bases outside the gene matches. This CDR3 region has 13 residues. CDR1 is MDHEN, CDR2 SYDVKM, per germline. CDR3 nucleotides: TGTGCCATAAGACAGGGGATGAATTCACCCCTCCACTTT. Its translation: CAIRQGMNSPLHF.

The rearrangement joins TRBV6-2 or TRBV6-3 to TRBJ1-1; a possible D gene is TRBD1 (5 bases). The V gene's germline CDR1 is MNHEY and CDR2 SVGEGT. The ends were cut back, 0 bases at V and 1 base at J, with 12 bases in the middle. The CDR3 runs 16 residues. Here the CDR3 reads CASSYSTGQGNTEAFF. Here the CDR3 DNA reads TGTGCCAGCAGTTACTCGACTGGTCAGGGGAACACTGAAGCTTTCTTT.

There are a few counts of this clone. The gene calls are TRBV9 and TRBJ2-1, with unresolved D. V dropped 0 bases and J dropped 6 bases, with 10 bases sitting between them. This CDR3 has 14 amino acids. Germline values: CDR1 SGDLS, CDR2 YYNGEE. CDR3 sequence (DNA): TGTGCCAGCAGCGTAGCGAACAGTCTCAATGAGCAGTTCTTC. Translating it yields CASSVANSLNEQFF. Filled out from reference TRBV9 and TRBJ2-1, the complete variable domain reads DSGVTQTPKHLITATGQRVTLRCSPRSGDLSVYWYQQSLDQGLQFLIQYYNGEERAKGNILERFSAQQFPDLHSELNLSSLELGDSALYFCASSVANSLNEQFFGPGTRLTVL.

The chain uses TRBV6-5 and TRBJ2-7; 11 bases align to TRBD1. The CDR3 has 14 amino acids. Trimming took 7 bases from V and 2 from J; bases not matched to a gene: 4. CDR1 is MNHEY and CDR2 is SVGAGI in the germline V gene. The DNA of the CDR3 is TGTGCCAGCACCGGGACAGGGGGACCCTACGAGCAGTACTTC. This codes for CASTGTGGPYEQYF.

V gene TRBV5-4 combines with J gene TRBJ2-5; 8 nucleotides align to TRBD2. Looked up from germline, CDR1 is SGHNT and CDR2 is YYREEE (reference sequence). Trimming removed 5 bases from V and 1 base from J; junction bases left unmatched: 7. CDR3 length: 15 amino acids. CDR3 DNA: TGTGCCAGCAGGCCGGGGGGGGGAGCCCAAGAGACCCAGTACTTC. It translates to CASRPGGGAQETQYF.